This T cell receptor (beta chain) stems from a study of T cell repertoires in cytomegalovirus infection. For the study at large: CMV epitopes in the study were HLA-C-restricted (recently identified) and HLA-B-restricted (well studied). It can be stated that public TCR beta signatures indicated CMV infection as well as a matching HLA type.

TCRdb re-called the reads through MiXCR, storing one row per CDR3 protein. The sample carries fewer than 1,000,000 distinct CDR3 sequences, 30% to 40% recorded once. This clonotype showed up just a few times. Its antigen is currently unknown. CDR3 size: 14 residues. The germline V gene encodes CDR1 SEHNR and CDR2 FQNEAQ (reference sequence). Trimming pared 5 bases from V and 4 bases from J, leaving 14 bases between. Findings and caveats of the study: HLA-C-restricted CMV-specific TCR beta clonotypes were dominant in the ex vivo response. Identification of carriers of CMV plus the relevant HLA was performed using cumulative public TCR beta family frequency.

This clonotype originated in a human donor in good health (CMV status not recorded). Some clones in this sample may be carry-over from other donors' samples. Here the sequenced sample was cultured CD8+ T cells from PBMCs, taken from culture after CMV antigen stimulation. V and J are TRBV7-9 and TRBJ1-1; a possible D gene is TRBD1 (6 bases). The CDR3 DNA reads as TGTGCCAGCAGCGGCTACAGGGAAGTCACTGAAGCTTTCTTT. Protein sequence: CASSGYREVTEAFF.